The next 9 T cell receptor beta chains were all read from a single sample in a study of blood T cell repertoires in COVID-19. The protocol was immunoSEQ multiplex PCR, while the TCRdb copy is restricted to in-frame clones and leaves out a portion. The table includes around 160,000 clones, approximately 90% detected once. The sample comprised peripheral blood. The receptors originated from a man aged 18 to 30 with acute or convalescent COVID-19.

The chain recombines TRBV27 with TRBJ2-1; D may be TRBD2 (6 bases). The CDR3 runs to 16 residues. The ends were cut back, 6 bases at V and 3 bases at J, with 18 bases in the middle. CDR1 MNHEY and CDR2 SMNVEV come from the germline V gene (reference sequence). The CDR3 DNA sequence: TGTGCCAGCAGATCGCGGGGTACCTCTATCTACAATGAGCAGTTCTTC. This sequence encodes CASRSRGTSIYNEQFF.

The chain couples TRBV5-4 to TRBJ1-6, with D possibly being TRBD1 (6 bases). The CDR3 sequence is 15 residues long. V dropped 5 bases and J dropped 9 bases, with 18 bases sitting between them. Germline assignment: CDR1 SGHNT and CDR2 YYREEE (reference sequence). CDR3 sequence: CASSSAHRDGSPLHF. The DNA for the CDR3 is TGTGCCAGCAGTTCAGCTCACAGGGACGGTTCACCCCTCCACTTT.

The chain recombines TRBV5-1 with TRBJ2-1; 14 bases match TRBD2. The CDR3 totals 19 residues. Germline V CDR1 and CDR2: SGHRS, YFSETQ. V dropped 3 bases and J dropped 0; count of bases not matched to a gene: 8. CDR3 DNA sequence: TGCGCCAGCAGCTATGGGACTAGCGGGGGAGATAGCTCCTACAATGAGCAGTTCTTC. Translated, it gives CASSYGTSGGDSSYNEQFF.

This chain joins TRBV4-1 and TRBJ2-2, with D possibly being TRBD1 (5 bases). CDR3 length equals 15 residues. Trimming pared 1 base from V and 3 bases from J, leaving 9 bases between. Germline V gene sequence: CDR1 MGHRA, CDR2 YSYEKL. The CDR3 loop reads CASSQGSGYTGELFF. CDR3 coding DNA: TGCGCCAGCAGCCAAGGTTCAGGGTACACCGGGGAGCTGTTTTTT.

J is TRBJ1-5 and V is TRBV5-6; a possible D gene is TRBD1 (5 bases). V lost 2 bases, J lost 2 bases, and 11 bases lay in between. This CDR3 region has 15 residues. The germline V gene encodes CDR1 SGHDT and CDR2 YYEEEE. The CDR3 reads CASSFRDRRNQPQHF. CDR3 nucleotide sequence: TGTGCCAGCAGCTTCCGAGACAGACGCAATCAGCCCCAGCATTTT.

CDR3 nucleotides: TGTGCCAGCAGTGATCAAACCGGGACAGGAGATTCACCCCTCCACTTT. This sequence encodes CASSDQTGTGDSPLHF. The V gene is TRBV25-1, the J gene TRBJ1-6; TRBD1 matches at 8 bases. Germline CDR1 reads MGHDK; CDR2 reads SYGVNS. The trim removed 3 bases at V and 8 bases at J, leaving 9 bases unmatched. The length of the CDR3 is 16 residues.

This clone was detected once. This chain joins TRBV20-1 and TRBJ1-2, with D uncertain. Germline CDR1 is DFQATT and CDR2 is SNEGSKA (reference sequence). Between the trimmed V and J ends, which lost 5 bases and 8 bases, there was a span of 12 bases. The CDR3 totals 11 residues. The CDR3, as DNA: TGCAGTGCTGCTCCCCAGTCCGGCTACACCTTC. It specifies CSAAPQSGYTF.

This chain joins TRBV25-1 and TRBJ1-2; D gene uncertain. Germline V gives CDR1 MGHDK, CDR2 SYGVNS. This CDR3 region has 12 residues. V was cut by 4 bases and J by 8 bases, with 11 bases left in between. CDR3 in DNA: TGTGCCAGCAGTGGAAATGGGGAGGGCTACACCTTC. Protein sequence: CASSGNGEGYTF.

The chain employs TRBV27 and TRBJ1-1, with TRBD1 identical over 10 bases. Germline-derived CDR1 and CDR2 are MNHEY and SMNVEV (reference sequence). This CDR3 has 16 amino acids. V lost 3 bases to trimming and J lost 5 bases; unmatched junction nucleotides: 9. CDR3 region: CASSFLPDRGETEAFF. CDR3 coding DNA: TGTGCCAGCAGTTTCCTGCCGGACAGGGGGGAGACTGAAGCTTTCTTT.